This T cell receptor (beta chain) is from a study of T cells in Graves' hyperthyroidism and ophthalmopathy. RNA transcripts served as the template for amplifying TCR beta CDR3 regions. The HTBI primer set was used in a first-round RT-PCR of the TCR CDR3. TCRdb ran MiXCR on the multiplex PCR reads and lists one entry per CDR3 protein. The sample lists about 290,000 distinct CDR3 sequences; over 15% were seen once. The table lists this clonotype with many counts. The antigen is undetermined. Whole-study results and caveats: Median prediction lead before ophthalmopathy onset was around seven months with the model.

There are 14 residues in the CDR3. Per germline, CDR1 LGHDT and CDR2 YNNKEL (reference sequence). Deletions cut 0 bases from V and 5 bases from J, with 9 bases between. The clonotype originates from a man aged 25 to 45 with Graves' hyperthyroidism. Sample: blood. The chain employs TRBV3-1 and TRBJ2-3; D is unresolved. Here the CDR3 DNA reads TGTGCCAGCAGCCAAGATCTACACATAGATACGCAGTATTTT. The encoded protein is CASSQDLHIDTQYF.